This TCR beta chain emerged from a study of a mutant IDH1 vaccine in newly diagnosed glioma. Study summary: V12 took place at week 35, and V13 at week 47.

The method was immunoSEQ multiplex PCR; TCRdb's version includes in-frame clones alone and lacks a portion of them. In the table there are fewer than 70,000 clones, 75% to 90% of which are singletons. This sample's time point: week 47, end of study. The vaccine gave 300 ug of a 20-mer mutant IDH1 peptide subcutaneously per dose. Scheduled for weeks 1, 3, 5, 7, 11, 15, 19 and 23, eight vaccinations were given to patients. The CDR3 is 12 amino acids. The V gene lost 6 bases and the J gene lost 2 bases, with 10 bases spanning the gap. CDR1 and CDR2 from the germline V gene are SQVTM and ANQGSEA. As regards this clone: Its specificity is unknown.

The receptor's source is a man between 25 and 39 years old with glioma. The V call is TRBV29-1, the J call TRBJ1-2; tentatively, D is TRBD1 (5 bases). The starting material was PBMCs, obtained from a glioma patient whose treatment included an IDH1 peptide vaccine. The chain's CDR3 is CSVGTFNYGYTF. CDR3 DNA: TGCAGCGTAGGGACCTTCAACTATGGCTACACCTTC.